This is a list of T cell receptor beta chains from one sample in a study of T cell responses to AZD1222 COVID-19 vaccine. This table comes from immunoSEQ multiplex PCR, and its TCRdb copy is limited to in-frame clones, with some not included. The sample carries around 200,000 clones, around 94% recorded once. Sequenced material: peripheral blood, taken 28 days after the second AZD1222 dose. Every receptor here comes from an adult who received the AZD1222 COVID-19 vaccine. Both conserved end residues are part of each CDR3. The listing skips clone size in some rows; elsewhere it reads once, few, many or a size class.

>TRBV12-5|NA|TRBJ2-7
CASGLAGRISYEQYF
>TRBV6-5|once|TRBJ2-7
CASSENQGGPQYF
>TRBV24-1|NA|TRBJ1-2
CATSAAGGARGNYGYTF
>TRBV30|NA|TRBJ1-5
CAWSDGIWTRDRGRTVNQPQHF
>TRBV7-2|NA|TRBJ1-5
CASSRNGGNQPQHF
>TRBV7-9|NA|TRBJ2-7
CASSFRAGSAYEQYF
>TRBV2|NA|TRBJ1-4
CASRGWTTSNEKLFF
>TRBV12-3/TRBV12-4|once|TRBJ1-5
CASNSWGQPQHF
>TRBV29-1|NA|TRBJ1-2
CSVGQGVGDGGYTF
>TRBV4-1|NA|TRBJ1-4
CASSPRGSQDEKLFF
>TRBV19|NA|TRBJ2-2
CASSPNTGELFF
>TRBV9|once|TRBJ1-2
CASSVVGRRGYTF
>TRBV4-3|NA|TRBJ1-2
CASSQEVREDGYTF
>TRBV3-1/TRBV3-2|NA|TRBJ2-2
CASSQGFSGSAGELFF
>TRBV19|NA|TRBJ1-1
CASSLSGSEAFF
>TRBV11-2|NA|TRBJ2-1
CASSRISVAGTGANEQFF
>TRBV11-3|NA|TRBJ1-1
CASSTRTEGTEAFF
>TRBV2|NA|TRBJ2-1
CASSERVTEQFF
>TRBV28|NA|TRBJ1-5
CASSLDRGYYSNQPQHF
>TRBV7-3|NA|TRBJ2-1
CASSLTLVAGSGYNEQFF
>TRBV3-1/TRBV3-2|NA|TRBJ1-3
CASSQGGDGNTIYF
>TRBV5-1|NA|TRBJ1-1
CASRVARENTEAFF
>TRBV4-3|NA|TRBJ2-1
CASSQERIGNEQFF
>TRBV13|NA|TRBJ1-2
CASSLGRGRGNYGYTF
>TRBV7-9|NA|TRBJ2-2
CASKVSPNTGELFF
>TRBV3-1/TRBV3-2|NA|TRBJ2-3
CASSHCLRALRWDTQYF
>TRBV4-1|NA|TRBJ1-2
CASSQPQGTAPYGYTF
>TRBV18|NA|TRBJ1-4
CASSPTGAPSPEKLFF
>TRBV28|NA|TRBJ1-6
CASKERGGPPLHF
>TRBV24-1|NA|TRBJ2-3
CATSDPGTGPTDTQYF
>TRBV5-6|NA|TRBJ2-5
CASRLGVVETQYF
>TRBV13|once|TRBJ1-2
CASSLDPGGYTF
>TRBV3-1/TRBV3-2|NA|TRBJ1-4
CASSHRVGTTNEKLFF
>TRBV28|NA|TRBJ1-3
CASRGGGQFSGNTIYF
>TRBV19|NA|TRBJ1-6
CASSFDGQNNSPLHF
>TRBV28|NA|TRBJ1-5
CASSLPRQGLSNQPQHF
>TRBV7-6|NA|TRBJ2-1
CASSHRGLAGPHNEQFF
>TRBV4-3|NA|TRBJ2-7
CASSQVAGNHEQYF
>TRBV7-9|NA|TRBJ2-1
CASSLGDRDYNEQFF
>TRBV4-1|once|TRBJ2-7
CASSQGTSGGSLSYEQYF